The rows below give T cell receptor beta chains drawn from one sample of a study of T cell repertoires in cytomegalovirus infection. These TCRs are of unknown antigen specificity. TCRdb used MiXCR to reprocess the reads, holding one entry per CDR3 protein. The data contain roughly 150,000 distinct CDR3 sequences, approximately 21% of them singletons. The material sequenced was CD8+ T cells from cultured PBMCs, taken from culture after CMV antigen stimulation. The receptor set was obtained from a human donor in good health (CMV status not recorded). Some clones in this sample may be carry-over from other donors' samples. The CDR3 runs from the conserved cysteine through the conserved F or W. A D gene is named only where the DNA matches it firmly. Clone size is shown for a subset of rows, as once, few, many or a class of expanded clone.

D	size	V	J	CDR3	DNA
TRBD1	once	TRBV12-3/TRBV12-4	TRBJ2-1	CASSSPLGTGDNEQFF	TGTGCCAGCAGTTCGCCTTTGGGGACAGGGGACAATGAGCAGTTCTTC
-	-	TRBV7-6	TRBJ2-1	CASSLGALSYNEQFF	TGTGCCAGCAGCTTGGGGGCACTCTCCTACAATGAGCAGTTCTTC
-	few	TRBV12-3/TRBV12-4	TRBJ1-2	CASSLFRGSDGYTF	TGTGCCAGCAGTTTATTCAGGGGTTCGGATGGCTACACCTTC
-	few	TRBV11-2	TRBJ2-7	CASSLRGGYEQYF	TGTGCCAGCAGCTTAAGGGGGGGGTACGAGCAGTACTTC
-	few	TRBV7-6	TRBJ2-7	CASSLGGDYEQYF	TGTGCCAGCAGCTTAGGTGGAGACTACGAGCAGTACTTC
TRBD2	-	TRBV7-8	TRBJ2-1	CASSGKRGGDATEQFF	TGTGCCAGCAGCGGAAAGCGGGGGGGCGACGCAACTGAGCAGTTCTTC
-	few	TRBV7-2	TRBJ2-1	CASSFGADEQFF	TGTGCCAGCAGCTTTGGTGCGGATGAGCAGTTCTTC
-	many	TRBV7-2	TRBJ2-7	CASTKRGLGLGEQYF	TGTGCCAGCACCAAAAGGGGCCTAGGCTTGGGCGAGCAGTACTTC
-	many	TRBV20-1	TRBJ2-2	CSAVGLESGELFF	TGCAGTGCTGTAGGACTTGAGAGCGGGGAGCTGTTTTTT
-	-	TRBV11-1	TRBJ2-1	CASSLARGREMYEQFF	TGTGCCAGCAGCTTAGCGAGGGGCAGGGAGATGTATGAGCAGTTCTTC
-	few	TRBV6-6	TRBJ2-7	CASRIGTRKEQYF	TGTGCCAGTAGGATAGGGACAAGAAAGGAGCAGTACTTC
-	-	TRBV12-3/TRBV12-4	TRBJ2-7	CASSPHNEQYF	TGTGCCAGCAGTCCTCACAACGAGCAGTACTTC
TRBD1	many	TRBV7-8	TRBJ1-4	CASSLAGGNEKLFF	TGTGCCAGCAGCTTGGCAGGGGGGAATGAAAAACTGTTTTTT
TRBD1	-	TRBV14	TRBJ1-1	CASSQGAGGTEAFF	TGTGCCAGCAGCCAGGGGGCAGGGGGGACTGAAGCTTTCTTT
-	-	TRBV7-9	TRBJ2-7	CASSPMGVSEQYF	TGTGCCAGCAGCCCGATGGGGGTAAGCGAGCAGTACTTC
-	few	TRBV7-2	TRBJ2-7	CASSPAAASYEQYF	TGTGCCAGCAGCCCTGCGGCAGCCTCCTACGAGCAGTACTTC
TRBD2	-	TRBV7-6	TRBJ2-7	CASSLGGGYRYEQYF	TGTGCCAGCAGCTTAGGGGGGGGATACAGATACGAGCAGTACTTC
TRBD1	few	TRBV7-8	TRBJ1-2	CASSLSLTGDNGYTF	TGTGCCAGCAGCTTATCCCTGACAGGGGATAATGGCTACACCTTC